The text below deals with one TCR beta chain. V dropped 0 bases and J dropped 10 bases, with 10 bases sitting between them. Per the germline V gene, CDR1 is MNHEY and CDR2 is SVGAGI. The CDR3 has 13 amino acids. This sample is drawn from a study of cytomegalovirus exposure and HLA in healthy donors. Amplification used 60 Vbeta primers and 13 Jbeta primers. TCRdb keeps only in-frame clones here, not all; method: immunoSEQ multiplex PCR. The data hold roughly 120,000 clones, with around 84% observed a single time. What was sequenced was PBMCs. The clonotype originates from a man aged 25-45 years in good health and CMV-seropositive. The J gene is TRBJ1-5, the V gene TRBV6-5; no clear D. The CDR3 DNA follows: TGTGCCAGCAGTTACTCGCCGGGTGCTCCCCAGCATTTT. Protein: CASSYSPGAPQHF.